The rows below give T cell receptor beta chains drawn from one sample of a study of T-cell memory formation after mild COVID-19. In TCRdb, the 5' RACE reads were re-called with MiXCR into one record per CDR3 protein. The sample consists of hundreds of thousands of distinct CDR3 sequences, around a sixth of them appearing once. Sequencing used PBMCs or a T cell subset sorted from them (not recorded which). The receptors derive from an adult woman who had mild COVID-19 (a few samples of this study predate the infection). Cell type and time point are not known. Both conserved end residues are part of each CDR3. D genes are given only for firm matches. Clone size, where shown, is once, few, many, or a class for clones that have expanded.

>TRBV12-3/TRBV12-4|TRBD2|TRBJ2-3|NA
TGTGCCAGCAGTTTAGGGGTACTAGCGGCTGGGACAGATACGCAGTATTTT
CASSLGVLAAGTDTQYF
>TRBV2|TRBD1|TRBJ1-4|NA
TGTGCCAGCGGCCAACAGGGGCTTGGGGAAAAACTGTTTTTT
CASGQQGLGEKLFF
>TRBV6-5|TRBD1|TRBJ2-1|NA
TGTGCCAGCAGTTACTCCTGGGACAGCTACAATGAGCAGTTCTTC
CASSYSWDSYNEQFF
>TRBV29-1|TRBD1|TRBJ2-2|few
TGCAGCGTTGACAGGGGGCGTACCGGGGAGCTGTTTTTT
CSVDRGRTGELFF
>TRBV5-6|TRBD2|TRBJ2-3|few
TGTGCCAGCAGCCCTAGCGGGGGTCTCAGCACAGATACGCAGTATTTT
CASSPSGGLSTDTQYF
>TRBV6-1|NA|TRBJ2-7|many
TGTGCCAGCAGTGTACTAGAGGGGGGCCACGAGCAGTACTTC
CASSVLEGGHEQYF
>TRBV6-5|TRBD2|TRBJ2-1|few
TGTGCCAGCAGCCGAACTAGCGGGAGTATTACCTACAATGAGCAGTTCTTC
CASSRTSGSITYNEQFF
>TRBV6-5|NA|TRBJ1-1|few
TGTGCCAGCAGAAACCGGGACGGAGGGTGGGACACTGAAGCTTTCTTT
CASRNRDGGWDTEAFF
>TRBV18|TRBD1|TRBJ2-7|NA
TGTGCCAGCTCACCAAGGGGACAGGCCGCGTACGAGCAGTACTTC
CASSPRGQAAYEQYF
>TRBV7-9|NA|TRBJ1-3|NA
TGTGCCAGCAGCTTGGGTCTCGCAGCCACTGGAAACACCATATATTTT
CASSLGLAATGNTIYF
>TRBV7-9|TRBD1|TRBJ2-5|few
TGTGCCAGCAGCATCAGACAGGGGGAAGAGACCCAGTACTTC
CASSIRQGEETQYF
>TRBV7-9|NA|TRBJ2-7|few
TGTGCCAGCAGTATTTCTACACGGCACGAGCAGTACTTC
CASSISTRHEQYF
>TRBV4-1|NA|TRBJ1-2|few
TGCGCCAGCAGCCAAGATATGAATCGGGGCTACACCTTC
CASSQDMNRGYTF
>TRBV15|NA|TRBJ1-3|many
TGTGCCACCAGCAGAGATCTGACTGGAAACACCATATATTTT
CATSRDLTGNTIYF
>TRBV7-2|NA|TRBJ2-1|NA
TGTGCCAGCAGCTTCCTAGACCAGTACAATGAGCAGTTCTTC
CASSFLDQYNEQFF
>TRBV30|NA|TRBJ1-3|few
TGTGCCTGGAGTTGGGGGGGTTACTCTGGAAACACCATATATTTT
CAWSWGGYSGNTIYF
>TRBV20-1|TRBD1|TRBJ1-1|NA
TGCAGTGCTACCCCGACAGGGGGCATCGATGAAGCTTTCTTT
CSATPTGGIDEAFF
>TRBV7-6|NA|TRBJ2-1|NA
TGTGCCAGCAGCATTGGGGGCTCCTACAATGAGCAGTTCTTC
CASSIGGSYNEQFF
>TRBV3-1|NA|TRBJ1-1|NA
TGTGCCAGCAGCCTAAGCAGGATGAACACTGAAGCTTTCTTT
CASSLSRMNTEAFF
>TRBV27|NA|TRBJ1-1|NA
TGTGCCAGCAGTTTATCGGCAGTTCGTGAAGCTTTCTTT
CASSLSAVREAFF
>TRBV20-1|NA|TRBJ1-5|few
TGCAGTGCCCGCGGAGGGGTGCCCCAGCATTTT
CSARGGVPQHF
>TRBV12-3/TRBV12-4|NA|TRBJ2-7|NA
TGTGCCAGCAGTTTAATTCAGGGAAAGCAGTACTTC
CASSLIQGKQYF
>TRBV20-1|TRBD2|TRBJ2-1|NA
TGCAGTGCCACTACTAGCGGGGTCTACAATGAGCAGTTCTTC
CSATTSGVYNEQFF
>TRBV7-2|TRBD2|TRBJ2-1|NA
TGTGCCAGCAGCCCTGGGGGACTAGCGGGAGGAAGGAGGCAGTTCTTC
CASSPGGLAGGRRQFF
>TRBV7-8|TRBD2|TRBJ2-5|few
TGTGCCAGCAGCTCCCAGTGGACTAGCGGGGGGTGGACCCAGTACTTC
CASSSQWTSGGWTQYF
>TRBV2|TRBD1|TRBJ2-7|few
TGTGCCAGCAGTCACATACCGGGACAGGTCTACGAGCAGTACTTC
CASSHIPGQVYEQYF
>TRBV21-1|NA|TRBJ1-5|NA
TGTGCCAGCAGCAAGAGGTCAACTTGGTCTTCCCCACAGCCCCAGCATTTT
CASSKRSTWSSPQPQHF
>TRBV3-1|TRBD1|TRBJ1-2|NA
TGTGCCAGCAGCCAAGGGAGTGGGGCAGGGGGTAACTATGGCTACACCTTC
CASSQGSGAGGNYGYTF
>TRBV7-9|NA|TRBJ1-6|NA
TGTGCCAGCAGCTTACGGGGGAATAATTCACCCCTCCACTTT
CASSLRGNNSPLHF
>TRBV7-9|TRBD2|TRBJ2-7|many
TGTGCCAGCAGCTTAGTCGGACTAGCGGGACCCGCGTGGAACTACGAGCAGTACTTC
CASSLVGLAGPAWNYEQYF
>TRBV7-6|NA|TRBJ1-5|NA
TGTGCCAGCAGCCCCGGAGGGGCCAATGGCAATCAGCCCCAGCATTTT
CASSPGGANGNQPQHF
>TRBV4-1|NA|TRBJ2-2|NA
TGCGCCAGCAGCCAAGACAGTGGTGGGGCCGGGGAGCTGTTTTTT
CASSQDSGGAGELFF
>TRBV6-6|NA|TRBJ1-4|many
TGTGCCAGCAGTTACAGGGAGGCAGAGGGGGAAAAACTGTTTTTT
CASSYREAEGEKLFF
>TRBV15|TRBD1|TRBJ1-2|NA
TGTGCCACCAGCAGTATGGGACAGAGAAATCCCTATGGCTACACCTTC
CATSSMGQRNPYGYTF
>TRBV5-1|NA|TRBJ2-3|NA
TGCGCCAGCAGCTTGGGGGCAGGGAATGGGGATACGCAGTATTTT
CASSLGAGNGDTQYF
>TRBV4-1|TRBD1|TRBJ1-2|NA
TGCGCCAGCAGCCAGCCAACAGGGGGTTTTTGGGTCTATGGCTACACCTTC
CASSQPTGGFWVYGYTF
>TRBV6-2/TRBV6-3|TRBD2|TRBJ2-3|NA
TGTGCCAGCAGCGGGAGGGCCTTAGATATGCAGTATTTT
CASSGRALDMQYF
>TRBV4-1|NA|TRBJ1-5|NA
TGCGCCAGCTCACGGGAGGGACCGTATCAGCCCCAGCATTTT
CASSREGPYQPQHF
>TRBV24-1|NA|TRBJ2-5|NA
TGTGCCACCAGTGATCCAGCACCGGGAAGGAAAGTGAGGGAGACCCAGTACTTC
CATSDPAPGRKVRETQYF
>TRBV5-4|NA|TRBJ2-5|few
TGTGCCAGCAGCTTGCGGCAGGGCCGAAAAGAGACCCAGTACTTC
CASSLRQGRKETQYF
>TRBV5-1|NA|TRBJ2-2|NA
TGCGCCAGCAGTTCGCCCGTGAACACCGGGGAGCTGTTTTTT
CASSSPVNTGELFF
>TRBV20-1|NA|TRBJ2-7|few
TGCAGTGCTAGTCTGAAGGGACCCTACGAGCAGTACTTC
CSASLKGPYEQYF
>TRBV15|NA|TRBJ2-7|NA
TGTGCCACCCCGCTTCGGGACGAGCAGTACTTC
CATPLRDEQYF
>TRBV6-6|NA|TRBJ1-5|NA
TGTGCCAGCAGTTACTCGTCAGTTTGGGGGGCCGATCAGCCCCAGCATTTT
CASSYSSVWGADQPQHF
>TRBV6-5|NA|TRBJ1-3|NA
TGTGCCAGCAGTTACGAGAAGGGTGGAAACACCATATATTTT
CASSYEKGGNTIYF
>TRBV9|NA|TRBJ2-1|few
TGTGCCAGCAGCGCGGGTTCCAGCTCCTACAATGAGCAGTTCTTC
CASSAGSSSYNEQFF
>TRBV6-5|NA|TRBJ1-1|few
TGTGCCACGGCACCCGGGGGCCCGATAGGGGAAGCTTTCTTT
CATAPGGPIGEAFF
>TRBV6-5|TRBD1|TRBJ1-1|few
TGTGCCAGCAGTTACGCCTGGGACAGAGACATGAACACTGAAGCTTTCTTT
CASSYAWDRDMNTEAFF
>TRBV6-1|NA|TRBJ2-5|NA
TGTGCCAGCAGTCGGGTTATGCGAGAGACCCAGTACTTC
CASSRVMRETQYF
>TRBV5-1|NA|TRBJ2-5|few
TGCGCCAGCAGCTTGGCCTTAACGGTCCAAGGGGGGGAGACCCAGTACTTC
CASSLALTVQGGETQYF
>TRBV6-5|NA|TRBJ2-1|few
TGTGCCAGCAGTTACTCGGGTCCGAGGAGCGGCAATGAGCAGTTCTTC
CASSYSGPRSGNEQFF
>TRBV7-2|NA|TRBJ2-5|few
TGTGCCAGCAGCCCCCGGACTAAAGAGACCCAGTACTTC
CASSPRTKETQYF
>TRBV4-1|NA|TRBJ2-1|NA
TGCGCCAGCAGCCAAGGACAGCTTTTCAGCTCCTACAATGAGCAGTTCTTC
CASSQGQLFSSYNEQFF
>TRBV7-7|TRBD2|TRBJ2-5|few
TGTGCCAGCAGCCCGGGGGGGTTGGTGCAAGAGACCCAGTACTTC
CASSPGGLVQETQYF
>TRBV11-3|NA|TRBJ2-1|NA
TGTGCCAGCAGCAACAGGGAGAACGAGCAGTTCTTC
CASSNRENEQFF
>TRBV7-9|NA|TRBJ2-1|NA
TGTGCCAGCAGCTTATCGACGGAGAGCAATGAGCAGTTCTTC
CASSLSTESNEQFF